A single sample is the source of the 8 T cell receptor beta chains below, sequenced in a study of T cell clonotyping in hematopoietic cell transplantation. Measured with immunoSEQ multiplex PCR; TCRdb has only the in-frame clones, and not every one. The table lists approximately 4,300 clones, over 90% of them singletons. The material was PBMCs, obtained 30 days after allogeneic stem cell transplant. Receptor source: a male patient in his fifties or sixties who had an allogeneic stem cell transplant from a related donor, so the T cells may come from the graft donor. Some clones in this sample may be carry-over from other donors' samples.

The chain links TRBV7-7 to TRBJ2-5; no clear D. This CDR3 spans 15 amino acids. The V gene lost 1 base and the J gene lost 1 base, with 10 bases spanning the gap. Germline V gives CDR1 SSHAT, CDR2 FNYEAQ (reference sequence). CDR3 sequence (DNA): TGTGCCAGCAGCTTAGGGGCGAGTTCCCAAGAGACCCAGTACTTC. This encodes CASSLGASSQETQYF.

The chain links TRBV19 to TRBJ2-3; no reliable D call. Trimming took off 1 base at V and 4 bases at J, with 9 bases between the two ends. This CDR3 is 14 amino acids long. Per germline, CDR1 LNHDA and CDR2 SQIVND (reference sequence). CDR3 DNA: TGTGCCAGTAGTATAGGTAGGGTGGCAGATACGCAGTATTTT. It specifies CASSIGRVADTQYF.

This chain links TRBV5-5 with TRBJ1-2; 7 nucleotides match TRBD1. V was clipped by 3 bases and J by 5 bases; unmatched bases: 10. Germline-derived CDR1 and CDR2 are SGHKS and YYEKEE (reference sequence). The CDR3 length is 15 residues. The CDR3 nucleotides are TGTGCCAGCAGCTCCGGGCCGGGGACAGATTATGGCTACACCTTC. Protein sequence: CASSSGPGTDYGYTF.

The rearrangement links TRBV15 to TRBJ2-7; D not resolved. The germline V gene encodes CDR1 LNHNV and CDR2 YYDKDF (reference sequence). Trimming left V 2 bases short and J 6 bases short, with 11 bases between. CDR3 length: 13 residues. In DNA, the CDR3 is TGTGCCACCAGCAGACTTCTCTGGGGCGAGCAGTACTTC. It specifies CATSRLLWGEQYF. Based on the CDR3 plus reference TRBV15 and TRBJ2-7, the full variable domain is DAMVIQNPRYQVTQFGKPVTLSCSQTLNHNVMYWYQQKSSQAPKLLFHYYDKDFNNEADTPDNFQSRRPNTSFCFLDIRSPGLGDTAMYLCATSRLLWGEQYFGPGTRLTVT.

CDR3 bases: TGTGCCAGCAGCTTGAATACCAACACTGAAGCTTTCTTT. Protein: CASSLNTNTEAFF. This chain links TRBV7-6 with TRBJ1-1; D remains ambiguous. The CDR3 consists of 13 residues. Trimming left V 3 bases short and J 2 bases short, with 7 bases between. Germline CDR1 SGHVS, CDR2 FNYEAQ.

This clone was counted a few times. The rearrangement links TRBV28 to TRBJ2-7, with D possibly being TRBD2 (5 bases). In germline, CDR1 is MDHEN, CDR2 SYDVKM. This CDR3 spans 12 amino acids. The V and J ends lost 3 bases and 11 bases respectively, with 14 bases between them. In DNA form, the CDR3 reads TGTGCCAGCAGTTTGAGAGGCCCGAGGGAGTACTTC. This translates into CASSLRGPREYF.

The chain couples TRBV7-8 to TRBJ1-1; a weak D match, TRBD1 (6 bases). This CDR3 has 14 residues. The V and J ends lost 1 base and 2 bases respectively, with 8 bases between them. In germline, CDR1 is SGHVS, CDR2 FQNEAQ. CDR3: CASSLGTANTEAFF. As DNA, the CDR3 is TGTGCCAGCAGCTTAGGGACAGCAAACACTGAAGCTTTCTTT.

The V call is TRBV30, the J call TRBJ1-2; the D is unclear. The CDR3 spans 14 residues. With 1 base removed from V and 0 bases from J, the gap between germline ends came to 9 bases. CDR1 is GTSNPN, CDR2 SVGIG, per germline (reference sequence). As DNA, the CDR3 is TGTGCCTGGAGTGGCGGGAGCACTAACTATGGCTACACCTTC. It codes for CAWSGGSTNYGYTF.